Listed below are T cell receptor beta chains from one sample, sequenced in a study of CD8 T cells in ankylosing spondylitis. TCRdb fed the 5' RACE reads into MiXCR, producing one record per CDR3 protein. The sample holds tens of thousands of distinct CDR3 sequences, more than 25% seen once. The sequenced material came from blood, either unsorted or a sorted T cell fraction (not recorded which). Receptor source: a male donor with ankylosing spondylitis or in good health (not recorded which). The CDR3 runs from the conserved cysteine through the conserved F or W. The D gene is left open where the match is weak. The size field is filled for only some rows; it gives once, few, many or a size class.

v_gene: TRBV12-3/TRBV12-4
abundance: NA
j_gene: TRBJ2-5
d_gene: NA
CDR3aa: CASSFPAIQETQYF
CDR3nt: TGTGCCAGCAGCTTCCCAGCGATACAAGAGACCCAGTACTTC

v_gene: TRBV2
abundance: NA
j_gene: TRBJ1-6
d_gene: NA
CDR3aa: CASSVRDPGSPLHF
CDR3nt: TGTGCCAGCAGTGTCCGGGACCCAGGATCACCCCTCCACTTT

v_gene: TRBV4-1
abundance: few
j_gene: TRBJ2-3
d_gene: NA
CDR3aa: CASSQQTDTDTQYF
CDR3nt: TGCGCCAGCAGCCAGCAGACCGACACAGATACGCAGTATTTT

v_gene: TRBV20-1
abundance: NA
j_gene: TRBJ1-6
d_gene: NA
CDR3aa: CSAPTPDRSPPLHF
CDR3nt: TGCAGTGCACCTACCCCGGACAGATCGCCACCCCTCCACTTT

v_gene: TRBV7-3
abundance: few
j_gene: TRBJ1-6
d_gene: TRBD1
CDR3aa: CASSSTGTENSPLHF
CDR3nt: TGTGCCAGCAGCTCAACCGGGACAGAGAATTCACCCCTCCACTTT

v_gene: TRBV24-1
abundance: once
j_gene: TRBJ2-3
d_gene: NA
CDR3aa: CATSTTGGWTDTQYF
CDR3nt: TGTGCCACCAGTACGACAGGAGGTTGGACAGATACGCAGTATTTT

v_gene: TRBV5-1
abundance: few
j_gene: TRBJ2-3
d_gene: NA
CDR3aa: CASSFGSGIDTQYF
CDR3nt: TGCGCCAGCAGCTTTGGATCCGGGATCGATACGCAGTATTTT

v_gene: TRBV29-1
abundance: NA
j_gene: TRBJ2-5
d_gene: TRBD2
CDR3aa: CSPPLPRERESQETQYF
CDR3nt: TGCAGTCCTCCCCTCCCCCGGGAGCGGGAATCCCAAGAGACCCAGTACTTC

v_gene: TRBV6-6
abundance: few
j_gene: TRBJ2-2
d_gene: NA
CDR3aa: CASSQIGGGELFF
CDR3nt: TGTGCCAGCAGCCAAATCGGTGGCGGGGAGCTGTTTTTT

v_gene: TRBV10-3
abundance: few
j_gene: TRBJ1-1
d_gene: NA
CDR3aa: CAISDEGSGNTEAFF
CDR3nt: TGTGCCATCAGTGATGAGGGATCGGGGAACACTGAAGCTTTCTTT

v_gene: TRBV7-3
abundance: NA
j_gene: TRBJ2-2
d_gene: NA
CDR3aa: CASSLIQTGELFF
CDR3nt: TGTGCCAGCAGCTTAATCCAAACCGGGGAGCTGTTTTTT

v_gene: TRBV6-1
abundance: few
j_gene: TRBJ1-4
d_gene: NA
CDR3aa: CASSEVWEQLFF
CDR3nt: TGTGCCAGCAGTGAAGTGTGGGAACAACTGTTTTTT

v_gene: TRBV20-1
abundance: NA
j_gene: TRBJ2-1
d_gene: TRBD2
CDR3aa: CSASPLAGNEQFF
CDR3nt: TGCAGTGCCAGCCCGTTAGCGGGGAATGAGCAGTTCTTC

v_gene: TRBV5-1
abundance: NA
j_gene: TRBJ1-1
d_gene: NA
CDR3aa: CASSSLPSVGTEAFF
CDR3nt: TGCGCCAGCAGCTCTCTGCCAAGCGTGGGCACTGAAGCTTTCTTT

v_gene: TRBV5-1
abundance: few
j_gene: TRBJ1-1
d_gene: TRBD1
CDR3aa: CASSLQGGGNTEAFF
CDR3nt: TGCGCCAGCAGCTTACAGGGGGGAGGGAACACTGAAGCTTTCTTT

v_gene: TRBV5-1
abundance: many
j_gene: TRBJ2-3
d_gene: NA
CDR3aa: CASSLDGGKSTDTQYF
CDR3nt: TGCGCCAGCAGCTTGGATGGGGGAAAAAGCACAGATACGCAGTATTTT

v_gene: TRBV5-6
abundance: few
j_gene: TRBJ1-4
d_gene: NA
CDR3aa: CASSLSPGPLNNEKLFF
CDR3nt: TGTGCCAGCAGCTTATCCCCGGGACCGCTAAACAATGAAAAACTGTTTTTT

v_gene: TRBV12-3/TRBV12-4
abundance: NA
j_gene: TRBJ1-1
d_gene: NA
CDR3aa: CASSPAPIPGGTEAFF
CDR3nt: TGTGCCAGCAGTCCCGCTCCCATACCGGGAGGGACTGAAGCTTTCTTT

v_gene: TRBV29-1
abundance: many
j_gene: TRBJ1-2
d_gene: NA
CDR3aa: CSAKRGDRPYGYTF
CDR3nt: TGCAGCGCGAAACGGGGGGATCGGCCCTATGGCTACACCTTC

v_gene: TRBV5-5
abundance: NA
j_gene: TRBJ1-5
d_gene: TRBD1
CDR3aa: CASSWDRASNQPQHF
CDR3nt: TGTGCCAGCAGCTGGGACAGGGCTTCAAATCAGCCCCAGCATTTT

v_gene: TRBV12-3/TRBV12-4
abundance: NA
j_gene: TRBJ2-1
d_gene: TRBD2
CDR3aa: CASSRSGGENEQFF
CDR3nt: TGTGCCAGCAGCCGCTCGGGGGGGGAAAATGAGCAGTTCTTC

v_gene: TRBV20-1
abundance: NA
j_gene: TRBJ2-7
d_gene: NA
CDR3aa: CSARDPGRSEQYF
CDR3nt: TGCAGTGCTAGAGATCCGGGTCGCTCGGAGCAGTACTTC

v_gene: TRBV10-3
abundance: many
j_gene: TRBJ2-6
d_gene: NA
CDR3aa: CAISESTSTGANVLTF
CDR3nt: TGTGCCATCAGTGAGAGCACAAGCACTGGGGCCAACGTCCTGACTTTC

v_gene: TRBV12-3/TRBV12-4
abundance: many
j_gene: TRBJ2-5
d_gene: NA
CDR3aa: CASSSRETQYF
CDR3nt: TGTGCCAGCAGTTCTAGGGAGACCCAGTACTTC

v_gene: TRBV5-1
abundance: NA
j_gene: TRBJ1-5
d_gene: NA
CDR3aa: CASSLAPDDPQHF
CDR3nt: TGCGCCAGCAGCTTGGCCCCTGATGACCCCCAGCATTTT

v_gene: TRBV12-3/TRBV12-4
abundance: NA
j_gene: TRBJ1-3
d_gene: NA
CDR3aa: CASSLDRSSGNTIYF
CDR3nt: TGTGCCAGCAGCCTTGACAGAAGCTCTGGAAACACCATATATTTT

v_gene: TRBV24-1
abundance: many
j_gene: TRBJ1-2
d_gene: NA
CDR3aa: CATSDPTGNYGYTF
CDR3nt: TGTGCCACCAGTGACCCAACCGGAAACTATGGCTACACCTTC

v_gene: TRBV5-1
abundance: NA
j_gene: TRBJ1-4
d_gene: NA
CDR3aa: CASSLEGDATNEKLFF
CDR3nt: TGCGCCAGCAGCTTGGAAGGTGATGCAACTAATGAAAAACTGTTTTTT

v_gene: TRBV7-6
abundance: NA
j_gene: TRBJ1-4
d_gene: NA
CDR3aa: CASSFTAPYTDEKLFF
CDR3nt: TGTGCCAGCAGCTTTACGGCACCCTATACAGATGAAAAACTGTTTTTT

v_gene: TRBV24-1
abundance: few
j_gene: TRBJ2-7
d_gene: TRBD2
CDR3aa: CATSLVASGRRSSYEQYF
CDR3nt: TGTGCCACCAGTCTAGTAGCTAGCGGGAGGCGCAGCTCCTACGAGCAGTACTTC

v_gene: TRBV5-1
abundance: NA
j_gene: TRBJ1-2
d_gene: NA
CDR3aa: CASSPDTDGYTF
CDR3nt: TGCGCCAGCAGCCCCGACACCGATGGCTACACCTTC

v_gene: TRBV7-2
abundance: many
j_gene: TRBJ1-2
d_gene: TRBD1
CDR3aa: CASSSTGTGGIYGYTF
CDR3nt: TGTGCCAGCAGCTCTACCGGGACAGGGGGTATCTATGGCTACACCTTC

v_gene: TRBV28
abundance: few
j_gene: TRBJ1-1
d_gene: TRBD1
CDR3aa: CASSRARQGTEAFF
CDR3nt: TGTGCCAGCAGCCGGGCACGACAGGGCACTGAAGCTTTCTTT

v_gene: TRBV10-3
abundance: NA
j_gene: TRBJ2-3
d_gene: TRBD2
CDR3aa: CATSESGLAGGGTDTQYF
CDR3nt: TGTGCCACCAGTGAGTCTGGTCTAGCGGGGGGCGGCACAGATACGCAGTATTTT

v_gene: TRBV2
abundance: NA
j_gene: TRBJ2-1
d_gene: NA
CDR3aa: CASTREGSIGDYNEQFF
CDR3nt: TGTGCCAGCACACGGGAAGGGTCGATCGGGGACTACAATGAGCAGTTCTTC

v_gene: TRBV20-1
abundance: few
j_gene: TRBJ2-1
d_gene: TRBD1
CDR3aa: CSATRQGLMNEQFF
CDR3nt: TGCAGTGCAACCAGACAGGGCCTCATGAATGAGCAGTTCTTC

v_gene: TRBV12-3/TRBV12-4
abundance: once
j_gene: TRBJ1-5
d_gene: NA
CDR3aa: CASSPARGANQPQHF
CDR3nt: TGTGCCAGCAGTCCGGCCCGGGGGGCCAATCAGCCCCAGCATTTT

v_gene: TRBV7-3
abundance: NA
j_gene: TRBJ2-4
d_gene: NA
CDR3aa: CASSLNGGSKNIQYF
CDR3nt: TGTGCCAGCAGCTTAAACGGGGGATCAAAAAACATTCAGTACTTC

v_gene: TRBV20-1
abundance: NA
j_gene: TRBJ1-4
d_gene: NA
CDR3aa: CSAKQGPNEKLFF
CDR3nt: TGCAGTGCTAAGCAGGGGCCTAATGAAAAACTGTTTTTT

v_gene: TRBV5-1
abundance: few
j_gene: TRBJ2-5
d_gene: TRBD1
CDR3aa: CASSPGQGTFRETQYF
CDR3nt: TGCGCCAGCAGCCCGGGACAGGGGACTTTCCGAGAGACCCAGTACTTC

v_gene: TRBV18
abundance: few
j_gene: TRBJ2-1
d_gene: NA
CDR3aa: CASSPSPYNEQFF
CDR3nt: TGTGCCAGCTCACCCTCGCCCTACAATGAGCAGTTCTTC

v_gene: TRBV12-3/TRBV12-4
abundance: few
j_gene: TRBJ2-1
d_gene: TRBD2
CDR3aa: CASSFLAGDLNEQFF
CDR3nt: TGTGCCAGCAGTTTCCTAGCGGGAGACCTCAATGAGCAGTTCTTC

v_gene: TRBV15
abundance: NA
j_gene: TRBJ2-1
d_gene: TRBD2
CDR3aa: CATGDPSGRFNEQFF
CDR3nt: TGTGCCACCGGAGACCCTAGCGGGAGGTTCAATGAGCAGTTCTTC

v_gene: TRBV7-9
abundance: few
j_gene: TRBJ1-4
d_gene: NA
CDR3aa: CASRPSRDEGEKLFF
CDR3nt: TGTGCCAGCAGGCCCAGTAGGGACGAGGGGGAAAAACTGTTTTTT

v_gene: TRBV24-1
abundance: NA
j_gene: TRBJ2-1
d_gene: NA
CDR3aa: CATSDSSGNRRNEQFF
CDR3nt: TGTGCCACCAGTGACTCCTCCGGGAATCGGAGAAATGAGCAGTTCTTC

v_gene: TRBV11-2
abundance: many
j_gene: TRBJ2-7
d_gene: TRBD2
CDR3aa: CASSFGGLASYEQYF
CDR3nt: TGTGCCAGCAGCTTTGGGGGACTAGCCTCCTACGAGCAGTACTTC

v_gene: TRBV18
abundance: few
j_gene: TRBJ2-1
d_gene: NA
CDR3aa: CASSPTGEYNEQFF
CDR3nt: TGTGCCAGCTCACCGACCGGGGAATACAATGAGCAGTTCTTC

v_gene: TRBV20-1
abundance: many
j_gene: TRBJ2-7
d_gene: NA
CDR3aa: CSAYTETSSYEQYF
CDR3nt: TGCAGTGCTTACACAGAAACAAGCTCCTACGAGCAGTACTTC

v_gene: TRBV29-1
abundance: NA
j_gene: TRBJ2-7
d_gene: TRBD2
CDR3aa: CSVETSGREYEQYF
CDR3nt: TGCAGCGTTGAAACTAGCGGGAGAGAATACGAGCAGTACTTC

v_gene: TRBV28
abundance: few
j_gene: TRBJ1-2
d_gene: NA
CDR3aa: CASSPAGRGYGYTF
CDR3nt: TGTGCCAGCAGCCCCGCAGGCCGAGGCTATGGCTACACCTTC

v_gene: TRBV20-1
abundance: few
j_gene: TRBJ2-1
d_gene: TRBD2
CDR3aa: CSAARRLAENNEQFF
CDR3nt: TGCAGTGCAGCCCGAAGACTAGCGGAAAACAATGAGCAGTTCTTC

v_gene: TRBV20-1
abundance: few
j_gene: TRBJ2-2
d_gene: NA
CDR3aa: CSLLENTGELFF
CDR3nt: TGCAGTCTCCTAGAGAACACCGGGGAGCTGTTTTTT

v_gene: TRBV3-1
abundance: NA
j_gene: TRBJ2-5
d_gene: TRBD2
CDR3aa: CASSRTSGVGAQYF
CDR3nt: TGTGCCAGCAGCCGGACTAGCGGGGTGGGGGCCCAGTACTTC